The 2 T cell receptor beta chains in this list originate from one sample, sequenced in a study of T cell responses to AZD1222 COVID-19 vaccine (dated by TCRdb to the early 2020s). Reading the label with the study, this specimen's time point is: about 28 days (+/-7) after the second vaccine dose. Library method: the immunoSEQ multiplex PCR assay. TCRdb obtained this table from immuneACCESS and retained in-frame rearrangements with V and J assigned. These tables miss some clones; where compared with another copy, unresolved V genes account for less than half of the shortfall, and the remainder is unexplained. This sample lists 45,000 to 70,000 clones; 70% to 90% were detected once. Of the sample, 13% to 15% is held by the ten largest clones. This material consisted of peripheral blood, taken 28 days after the second AZD1222 dose. These receptors were taken from an adult who received the AZD1222 COVID-19 vaccine.

This sequence joins TRBV19 and TRBJ1-2; TRBD1 matches 11 bases. The CDR3 has 16 residues. In germline, CDR1 is LNHDA, CDR2 SQIVND (reference sequence). The J segment lost 2 bases and the V segment lost 4 bases, leaving 6 bases of the junction unmatched. CDR3 nucleotide sequence: TGTGCCAGTAGTACAAATGGACAGGGGGCGAACTATGGCTACACCTTC. This encodes CASSTNGQGANYGYTF.

This rearrangement joins TRBV27 to TRBJ2-2; 8 bases are shared with TRBD2. V shed 5 bases, J shed 6 bases, and the junction held 11 bases outside the gene matches. The CDR3 is made up of 16 amino acids. Germline V gives CDR1 MNHEY, CDR2 SMNVEV (reference sequence). The CDR3 bases are TGTGCCAGCAGTACAAGGGTAGCGGGATCCTCCGGGGAGCTGTTTTTT. It encodes CASSTRVAGSSGELFF.